What follows are 11 T cell receptor beta chains derived from one specimen sequenced in a study of response to subunit inactivated influenza vaccine. TCRdb re-called the RT-PCR reads through MiXCR, storing one row per CDR3 protein. The sample lists about 520,000 distinct CDR3 sequences, roughly 7.9% occurring once. Sequencing was performed on PBMCs from blood, taken around 25 months after vaccination. Every receptor here comes from a man between 50 and 75 years old who received an inactivated influenza vaccine.

This clonotype was detected a few times. The chain carries TRBV5-6 and TRBJ1-1; TRBD1 is a possible D gene (5 bases). Germline CDR1 reads SGHDT; CDR2 reads YYEEEE. The CDR3 has 15 amino acids. V was trimmed by 2 bases and J by 0 bases, leaving 11 bases between them. CDR3 in amino acids: CASSFRVRLNTEAFF. The CDR3 region has the DNA TGTGCCAGCAGCTTCAGGGTCCGGCTGAACACTGAAGCTTTCTTT.

This clonotype was recorded a few times. The genes are TRBV7-9 and TRBJ2-7, with 9 bases aligning to TRBD1. The CDR3 contains 16 residues. V was pared by 5 bases and J by 3 bases, with 11 bases of the junction left unmatched. The V gene's germline CDR1 is SEHNR and CDR2 FQNEAQ (reference sequence). This CDR3 reads CASSHRQGDNVYEQYF. CDR3 coding DNA: TGTGCCAGCAGCCATAGACAGGGGGATAACGTCTACGAGCAGTACTTC. Full variable domain (outside the CDR3, taken from reference TRBV7-9 and TRBJ2-7): DTGVSQNPRHKITKRGQNVTFRCDPISEHNRLYWYRQTLGQGPEFLTYFQNEAQLEKSRLLSDRFSAERPKGSFSTLEIQRTEQGDSAMYLCASSHRQGDNVYEQYFGPGTRLTVT.

The chain links TRBV7-6 to TRBJ1-3; 8 bases are a match to TRBD1. The V gene end was trimmed by 0 bases and the J gene end by 4 bases; junction bases not matched to a gene: 8. The CDR3 sequence is 17 residues long. Germline V gene data show CDR1 as SGHVS and CDR2 as FNYEAQ. In nucleotides, the CDR3 is TGTGCCAGCAGCTTAGCCAGGACAGGGAAAATGGGAAACACCATATATTTT. Residues: CASSLARTGKMGNTIYF.

This clonotype was recorded a few times. The V gene is TRBV29-1, the J gene TRBJ2-7; 9 positions match TRBD2. V gave up 5 bases and J gave up 0 bases; unmatched junction bases: 2. Germline values: CDR1 SQVTM, CDR2 ANQGSEA. CDR3 length equals 13 residues. CDR3 sequence reads: CSVRTSVSYEQYF. The CDR3 bases are TGCAGCGTTCGGACTAGCGTCTCCTACGAGCAGTACTTC.

This clonotype showed up many times. CDR3 bases: TGCAGTGCTTGGGGACAGAGGACCTACGAGCAGTACTTC. It yields the protein CSAWGQRTYEQYF. The V call is TRBV20-1, the J call TRBJ2-7; 7 bases line up with TRBD1. Germline trimming cut 5 bases from V and 2 bases from J; bases unmatched to any gene: 6. This CDR3 has 13 residues. Germline-derived CDR1 and CDR2 are DFQATT and SNEGSKA (reference sequence).

This clonotype was detected a few times. The chain employs TRBV28 and TRBJ1-5; D is undetermined. V lost 5 bases to trimming and J lost 4 bases, with 21 bases between them. Germline lookup yields CDR1 MDHEN and CDR2 SYDVKM. This CDR3 region has 17 residues. For the CDR3, the DNA is TGTGCCAGCAGTCCGACTTCGACCTTACCTAAGAATCAGCCCCAGCATTTT. It encodes CASSPTSTLPKNQPQHF.

This clonotype was counted ten times or more. The chain has TRBV5-1 and TRBJ2-7; 10 bases are a match to TRBD1. J lost 3 bases, V lost 4 bases, and 4 bases had no gene match. This CDR3 has 14 residues. In germline, CDR1 is SGHRS, CDR2 YFSETQ. The CDR3 coding sequence is TGCGCCAGCAGCAGGACAGGGGGATACTACGAGCAGTACTTC. It yields the protein CASSRTGGYYEQYF.

This clonotype was seen repeatedly, ten times or more. The CDR3 DNA sequence: TGCGCCAGCAGCTTGTGGGGGACAACCACAGATACGCAGTATTTT. Translated: CASSLWGTTTDTQYF. This chain uses TRBV5-1 with TRBJ2-3; D possibly corresponds to TRBD1 (6 bases). Trimming pared 1 base from V and 2 bases from J, leaving 11 bases between. There are 15 residues in the CDR3. Germline CDR1 reads SGHRS; CDR2 reads YFSETQ.

This clonotype came up many times. The rearrangement joins TRBV10-3 to TRBJ2-3; TRBD1 aligns across 8 bases. V shed 6 bases, J shed 4 bases, and the junction held 6 bases outside the gene matches. CDR1 is ENHRY, CDR2 SYGVKD, per germline. This CDR3 comprises 14 residues. The CDR3 protein is CAIRDRETSDTQYF. Written as DNA, the CDR3 is TGTGCCATCAGGGACAGGGAAACATCAGATACGCAGTATTTT.

V and J are TRBV3-1 and TRBJ2-7; the match to TRBD2 covers 12 bases. CDR3 length equals 16 residues. Losses at the gene ends were 3 bases for V and 2 bases for J; bases not matched to a gene: 5. Germline V gives CDR1 LGHDT, CDR2 YNNKEL (reference sequence). CDR3 in DNA: TGTGCCAGCAGCCAGGCCCTAGCGGGAGGGCCCTACGAGCAGTACTTC. Translated, it gives CASSQALAGGPYEQYF.

A few counts support this clonotype. V usage is TRBV6-1 and J usage is TRBJ2-5; 9 bases are shared with TRBD2. Germline CDR1 MNHNS, CDR2 SASEGT. The CDR3 extends over 15 amino acids. The ends lost 5 bases at V and 4 bases at J; junction bases unmatched: 8. The CDR3 is CASSLSSGMSETQYF. DNA of the CDR3: TGTGCCAGCAGTCTCTCTAGCGGGATGTCAGAGACCCAGTACTTC.